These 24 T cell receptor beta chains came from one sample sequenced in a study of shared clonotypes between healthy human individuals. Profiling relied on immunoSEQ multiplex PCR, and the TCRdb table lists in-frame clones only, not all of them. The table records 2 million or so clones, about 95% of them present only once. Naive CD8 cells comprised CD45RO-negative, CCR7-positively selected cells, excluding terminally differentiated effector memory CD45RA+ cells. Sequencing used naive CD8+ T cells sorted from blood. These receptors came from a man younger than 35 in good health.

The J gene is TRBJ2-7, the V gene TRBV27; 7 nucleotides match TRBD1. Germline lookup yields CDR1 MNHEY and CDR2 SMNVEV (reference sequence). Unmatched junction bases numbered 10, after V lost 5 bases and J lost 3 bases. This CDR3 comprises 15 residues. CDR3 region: CASSPSPGQFYEQYF. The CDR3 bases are TGTGCCAGCAGTCCATCACCGGGACAGTTCTACGAGCAGTACTTC.

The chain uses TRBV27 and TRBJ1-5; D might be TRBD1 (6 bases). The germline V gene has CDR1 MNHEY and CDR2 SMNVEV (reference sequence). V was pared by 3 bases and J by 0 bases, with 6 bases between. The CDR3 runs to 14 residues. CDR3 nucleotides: TGTGCCAGCAGTTTCAGGGGTAGCAATCAGCCCCAGCATTTT. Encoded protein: CASSFRGSNQPQHF.

CDR3 amino acids: CASSLFKGGSTDTQYF. DNA of the CDR3: TGTGCCAGCAGTTTATTTAAAGGGGGGAGCACAGATACGCAGTATTTT. The V gene is TRBV27, the J gene TRBJ2-3; either TRBD1 or TRBD2 may supply D (6 bases each). V lost 1 base and J lost 0, with 11 bases in between. The CDR3 has 16 amino acids. Germline V gene sequence: CDR1 MNHEY, CDR2 SMNVEV (reference sequence).

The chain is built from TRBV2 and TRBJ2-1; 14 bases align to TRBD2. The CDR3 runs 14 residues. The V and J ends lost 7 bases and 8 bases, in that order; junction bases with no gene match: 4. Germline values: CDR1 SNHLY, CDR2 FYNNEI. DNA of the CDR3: TGTGCCAGCAAGGGGACTAGCGGGAGATATGAGCAGTTCTTC. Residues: CASKGTSGRYEQFF.

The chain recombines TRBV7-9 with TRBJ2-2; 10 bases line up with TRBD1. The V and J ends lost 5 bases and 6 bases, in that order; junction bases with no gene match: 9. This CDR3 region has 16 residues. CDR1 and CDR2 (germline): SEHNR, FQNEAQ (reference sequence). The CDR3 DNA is TGTGCCAGCAGCACATTCGGGACAGGGGTCCCCGGGGAGCTGTTTTTT. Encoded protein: CASSTFGTGVPGELFF.

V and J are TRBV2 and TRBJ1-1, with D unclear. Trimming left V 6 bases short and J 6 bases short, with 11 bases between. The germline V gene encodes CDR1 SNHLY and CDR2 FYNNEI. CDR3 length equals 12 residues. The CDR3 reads CASRGFVPEAFF. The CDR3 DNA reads TGTGCCAGCAGAGGATTTGTTCCTGAAGCTTTCTTT.

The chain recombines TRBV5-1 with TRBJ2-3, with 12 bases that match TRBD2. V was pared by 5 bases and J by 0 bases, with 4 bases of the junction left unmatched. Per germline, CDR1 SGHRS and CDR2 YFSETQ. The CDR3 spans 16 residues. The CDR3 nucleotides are TGCGCCAGCAGGGAGACTAGCGGGGGTAGCACAGATACGCAGTATTTT. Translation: CASRETSGGSTDTQYF.

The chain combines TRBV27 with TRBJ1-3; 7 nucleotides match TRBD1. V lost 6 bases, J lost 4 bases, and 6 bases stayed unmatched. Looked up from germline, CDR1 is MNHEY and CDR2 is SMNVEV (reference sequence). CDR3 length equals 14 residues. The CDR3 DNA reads TGTGCCAGCAGCTCAGGGGGAAGAGGAAACACCATATATTTT. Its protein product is CASSSGGRGNTIYF.

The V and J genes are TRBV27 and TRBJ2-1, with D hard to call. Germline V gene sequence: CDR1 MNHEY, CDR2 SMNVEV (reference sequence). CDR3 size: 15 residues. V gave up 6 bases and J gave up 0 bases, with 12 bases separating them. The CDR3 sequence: CASRTTSYSYNEQFF. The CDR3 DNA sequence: TGTGCCAGCAGAACCACAAGTTACTCCTACAATGAGCAGTTCTTC.

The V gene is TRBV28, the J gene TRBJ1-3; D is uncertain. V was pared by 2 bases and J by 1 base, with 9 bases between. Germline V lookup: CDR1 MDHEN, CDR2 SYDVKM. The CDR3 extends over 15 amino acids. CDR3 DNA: TGTGCCAGCAGTTTAATGGCAGTATCTGGAAACACCATATATTTT. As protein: CASSLMAVSGNTIYF.

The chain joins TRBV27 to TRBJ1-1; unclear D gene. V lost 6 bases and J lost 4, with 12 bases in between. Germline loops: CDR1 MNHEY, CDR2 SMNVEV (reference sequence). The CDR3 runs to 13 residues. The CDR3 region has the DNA TGTGCCAGCAGCCTTAACAGAGCCACTGAAGCTTTCTTT. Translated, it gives CASSLNRATEAFF.

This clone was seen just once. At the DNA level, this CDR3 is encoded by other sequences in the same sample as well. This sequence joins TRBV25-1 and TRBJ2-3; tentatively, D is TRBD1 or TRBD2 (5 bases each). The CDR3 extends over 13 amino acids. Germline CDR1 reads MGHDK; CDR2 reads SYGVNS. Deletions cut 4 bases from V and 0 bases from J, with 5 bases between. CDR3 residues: CASSGDSTDTQYF. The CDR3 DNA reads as TGTGCCAGCAGTGGGGACAGCACAGATACGCAGTATTTT. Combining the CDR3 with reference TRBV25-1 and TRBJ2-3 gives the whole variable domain EADIYQTPRYLVIGTGKKITLECSQTMGHDKMYWYQQDPGMELHLIHYSYGVNSTEKGDLSSESTVSRIRTEHFPLTLESARPSHTSQYLCASSGDSTDTQYFGPGTRLTVL.

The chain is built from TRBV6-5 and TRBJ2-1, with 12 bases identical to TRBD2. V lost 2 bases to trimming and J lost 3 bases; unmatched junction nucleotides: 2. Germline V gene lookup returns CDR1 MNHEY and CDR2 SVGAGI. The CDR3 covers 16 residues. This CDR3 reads CASSYQLAGGYNEQFF. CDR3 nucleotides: TGTGCCAGCAGTTACCAACTAGCGGGGGGCTACAATGAGCAGTTCTTC.

This CDR3 reads CASNTGTSGLNEQFF. The CDR3 nucleotides are TGTGCCAGCAACACCGGGACTAGCGGGCTCAATGAGCAGTTCTTC. This sequence joins TRBV27 and TRBJ2-1, with 12 bases fitting TRBD2. The V and J ends lost 7 bases and 6 bases, in that order; junction bases with no gene match: 7. The CDR3 runs 15 residues. Germline lookup yields CDR1 MNHEY and CDR2 SMNVEV (reference sequence).

The CDR3 loop is CASSLFVDTQYF. As DNA, the CDR3 is TGTGCCAGCAGCTTATTCGTAGATACGCAGTATTTT. This chain links TRBV11-2 with TRBJ2-3; D unresolved. CDR3 length: 12 residues. Germline CDR1 and CDR2: SGHAT and FQNNGV. The germline V and J ends were trimmed by 2 bases and 5 bases, with 5 bases remaining between them. The variable domain in full, completed from reference TRBV11-2 and TRBJ2-3, reads EAGVAQSPRYKIIEKRQSVAFWCNPISGHATLYWYQQILGQGPKLLIQFQNNGVVDDSQLPKDRFSAERLKGVDSTLKIQPAKLEDSAVYLCASSLFVDTQYFGPGTRLTVL.

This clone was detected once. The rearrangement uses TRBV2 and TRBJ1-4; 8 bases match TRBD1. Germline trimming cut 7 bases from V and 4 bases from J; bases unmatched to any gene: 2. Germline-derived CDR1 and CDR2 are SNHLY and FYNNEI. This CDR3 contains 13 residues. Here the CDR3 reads CASNRGDNEKLFF. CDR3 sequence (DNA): TGTGCCAGCAACAGGGGGGATAATGAAAAACTGTTTTTT. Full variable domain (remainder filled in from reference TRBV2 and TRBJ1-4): EPEVTQTPSHQVTQMGQEVILRCVPISNHLYFYWYRQILGQKVEFLVSFYNNEISEKSEIFDDQFSVERPDGSNFTLKIRSTKLEDSAMYFCASNRGDNEKLFFGSGTQLSVL.

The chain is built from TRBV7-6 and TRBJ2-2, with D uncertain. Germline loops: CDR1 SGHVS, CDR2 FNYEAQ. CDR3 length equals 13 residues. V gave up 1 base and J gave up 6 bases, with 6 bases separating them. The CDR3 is CASSLVGSGELFF. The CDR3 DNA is TGTGCCAGCAGCTTAGTCGGTTCCGGGGAGCTGTTTTTT.

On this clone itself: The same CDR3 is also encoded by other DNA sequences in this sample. CDR3 protein: CASSGQGYQPQHF. In DNA, the CDR3 is TGTGCCAGTAGCGGACAGGGATATCAGCCCCAGCATTTT. The genes are TRBV19 and TRBJ1-5, with 8 bases lining up with TRBD1. The CDR3 covers 13 residues. CDR1 is LNHDA, CDR2 SQIVND, per germline (reference sequence). Trimming removed 6 bases from V and 5 bases from J; junction bases left unmatched: 3.

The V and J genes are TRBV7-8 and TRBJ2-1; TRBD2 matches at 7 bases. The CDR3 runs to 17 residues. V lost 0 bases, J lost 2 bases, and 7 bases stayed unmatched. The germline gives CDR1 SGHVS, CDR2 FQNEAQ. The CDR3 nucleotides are TGTGCCAGCAGCTTAGCGCAGGGTCTAGCGGCCTACAATGAGCAGTTCTTC. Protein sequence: CASSLAQGLAAYNEQFF.

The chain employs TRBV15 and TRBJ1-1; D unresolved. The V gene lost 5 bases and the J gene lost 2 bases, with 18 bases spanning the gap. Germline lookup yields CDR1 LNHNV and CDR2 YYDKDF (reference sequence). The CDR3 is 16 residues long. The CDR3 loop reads CATSGGSTTPNTEAFF. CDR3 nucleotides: TGTGCCACCAGCGGAGGATCGACCACACCTAACACTGAAGCTTTCTTT.

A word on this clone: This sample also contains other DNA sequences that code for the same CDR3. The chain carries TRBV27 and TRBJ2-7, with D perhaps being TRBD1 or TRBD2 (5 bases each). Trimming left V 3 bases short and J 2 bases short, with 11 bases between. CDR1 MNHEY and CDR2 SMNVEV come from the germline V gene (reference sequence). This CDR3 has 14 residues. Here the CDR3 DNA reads TGTGCCAGCAGTTTTTCGGGACCCACCTACGAGCAGTACTTC. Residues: CASSFSGPTYEQYF.

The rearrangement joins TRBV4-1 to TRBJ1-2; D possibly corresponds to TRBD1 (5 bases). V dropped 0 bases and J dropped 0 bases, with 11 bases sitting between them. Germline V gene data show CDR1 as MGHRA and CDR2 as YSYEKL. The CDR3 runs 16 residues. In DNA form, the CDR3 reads TGCGCCAGCAGCCAAGAACCCCAGGGTTCTAACTATGGCTACACCTTC. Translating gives CASSQEPQGSNYGYTF.

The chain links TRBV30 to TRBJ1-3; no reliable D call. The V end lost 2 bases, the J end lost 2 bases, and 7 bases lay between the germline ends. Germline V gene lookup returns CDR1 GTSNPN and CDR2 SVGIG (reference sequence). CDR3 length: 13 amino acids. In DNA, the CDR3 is TGTGCCTGGAGTATGGGCGCTGGAAACACCATATATTTT. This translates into CAWSMGAGNTIYF.

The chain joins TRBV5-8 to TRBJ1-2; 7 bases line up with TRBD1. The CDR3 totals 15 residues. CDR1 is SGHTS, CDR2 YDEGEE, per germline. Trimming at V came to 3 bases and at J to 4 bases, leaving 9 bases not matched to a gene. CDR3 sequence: CASSSRSQGIYGYTF. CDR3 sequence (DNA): TGTGCCAGCAGCTCCAGGTCACAGGGGATCTATGGCTACACCTTC. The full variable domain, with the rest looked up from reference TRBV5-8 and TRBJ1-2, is EAGVTQSPTHLIKTRGQQATLRCSPISGHTSVYWYQQALGLGLQFLLWYDEGEERNRGNFPPRFSGRQFPNYSSELNVNALELEDSALYLCASSSRSQGIYGYTFGSGTRLTVV.